One and the same sample provided the 12 T cell receptor beta chains below, sequenced in a study of vaccination and CD4 T cells after COVID-19. The antigens these receptors bind are not known. Scientists ran DNA taken from cultured CD4+ T cells through the Oncomine TCR Beta short-read assay for sequencing. It was cultured CD4+ T cells from which genomic DNA was extracted. TCRdb fed the PCR reads into MiXCR, producing one record per CDR3 protein. Among around 9,000 distinct CDR3 sequences, under 40% were seen once, and the ten largest hold 15% to 20%. Described treatment: roughly 11-day PBMC culture with coronavirus spike peptide pools or control peptides (ViraFEST assay). CD4+ T cells that came from the unexposed donor were collected before the COVID-19 pandemic (2011-2018). The specimen was CD4+ T cells from blood, cultured in vitro. The receptors shown here come from a human donor in good health.

The V gene is TRBV20-1, the J gene TRBJ2-2; unclear D gene. In germline, CDR1 is DFQATT, CDR2 SNEGSKA (reference sequence). V was trimmed by 3 bases and J by 4 bases, leaving 9 bases between them. CDR3 length: 13 residues. CDR3 amino acids: CSASQDPTGELFF. In DNA, the CDR3 is TGCAGTGCTAGCCAGGACCCCACCGGGGAGCTGTTTTTT.

In its sample, this clonotype was seen a few times. The V call is TRBV20-1, the J call TRBJ2-3; D is ambiguous. Germline loops: CDR1 DFQATT, CDR2 SNEGSKA (reference sequence). This CDR3 is 10 amino acids long. V lost 6 bases and J 2 bases, leaving 3 bases between the germline ends. For the CDR3, the DNA is TGCAGTGCCCTCACAGATACGCAGTATTTT. Translation: CSALTDTQYF.

This clonotype was counted between two and nine times. This chain uses TRBV28 with TRBJ2-5; D is unclear. Germline assignment: CDR1 MDHEN and CDR2 SYDVKM. The CDR3 totals 15 residues. V gave up 5 bases and J gave up 7 bases, with 20 bases separating them. The CDR3 DNA follows: TGTGCCAGCAGTGGGCTAGTAGTAAAAATGGGGACCCAGTACTTC. This encodes CASSGLVVKMGTQYF.

V is TRBV24-1 and J is TRBJ2-1; 11 bases line up with TRBD2. There are 14 residues in the CDR3. CDR1 and CDR2 from the germline V gene are KGHDR and SFDVKD. V shed 4 bases, J shed 7 bases, and the junction held 2 bases outside the gene matches. CDR3 in DNA: TGTGCCACCAGTGAACTAGCGGGAGCAAATGAGCAGTTCTTC. Translated: CATSELAGANEQFF.

CDR3 DNA: TGTGCCTGGAGGGACCATACTAGCAGCCCCTACGAGCAGTACTTC. Translating gives CAWRDHTSSPYEQYF. The chain links TRBV30 to TRBJ2-7; tentative D call: TRBD2 (6 bases). This CDR3 has 15 residues. From germline, CDR1 is GTSNPN and CDR2 SVGIG (reference sequence). V shed 3 bases and J shed 2 bases, with 17 bases lying between them.

The chain joins TRBV28 to TRBJ1-5; D ambiguous. V lost 1 base and J 4 bases, leaving 8 bases between the germline ends. The CDR3 consists of 14 residues. Germline V gene data show CDR1 as MDHEN and CDR2 as SYDVKM. Here the CDR3 reads CASSLLAPNQPQHF. Written as DNA, the CDR3 is TGTGCCAGCAGTTTATTGGCTCCTAATCAGCCCCAGCATTTT.

This chain links TRBV6-2 or TRBV6-3 with TRBJ1-2; no reliable D call. CDR3 length: 14 amino acids. V lost 7 bases and J 4 bases, leaving 16 bases between the germline ends. Germline values: CDR1 MNHEY, CDR2 SVGEGT. CDR3 bases: TGTGCCAGCACCCACAGAGGGTTTAGCTATGGCTACACCTTC. As protein: CASTHRGFSYGYTF.

This chain links TRBV28 with TRBJ2-1; TRBD2 matches at 8 bases. This CDR3 region has 15 residues. V trimming: 8 bases; J trimming: 5 bases; junction bases outside the gene matches: 11. The germline CDR1 and CDR2 sequences are MDHEN and SYDVKM. The CDR3 loop is CASGHSGSRDNEQFF. The CDR3 coding sequence is TGTGCCAGCGGTCACAGCGGGAGTAGGGACAATGAGCAGTTCTTC. Using reference TRBV28 and TRBJ2-1 for the parts outside the CDR3, the full variable domain is DVKVTQSSRYLVKRTGEKVFLECVQDMDHENMFWYRQDPGLGLRLIYFSYDVKMKEKGDIPEGYSVSREKKERFSLILESASTNQTSMYLCASGHSGSRDNEQFFGPGTRLTVL.

The chain couples TRBV12-3 or TRBV12-4 to TRBJ2-7, with D perhaps matching TRBD1 (6 bases). The germline V and J ends were trimmed by 6 bases and 7 bases, with 13 bases remaining between them. The CDR3 runs to 12 residues. In DNA form, the CDR3 reads TGTGCCAGCAGCCACAGGGCTGGGGAGCAGTACTTC. It yields the protein CASSHRAGEQYF.

This clonotype was picked up one time. V is TRBV3-1 and J is TRBJ2-2, with D perhaps assigned TRBD1 or TRBD2 (5 bases each). The germline V gene has CDR1 LGHDT and CDR2 YNNKEL (reference sequence). V was shortened by 3 bases and J by 4 bases, with 15 bases between the two germline ends. The CDR3 contains 16 residues. In DNA form, the CDR3 reads TGTGCCAGCAGCCAGGGGGTGGGTTCGACCACCGGGGAGCTGTTTTTT. Protein product: CASSQGVGSTTGELFF.

Details on this clonotype: One junction end does not reproduce the germline sequence, and a read error may be involved. The chain links TRBV2 to TRBJ2-1; perhaps D is TRBD1 or TRBD2 (5 bases each). CDR1 and CDR2 (germline): SNHLY, FYNNEI. The CDR3 loop spans 13 amino acids. Here the CDR3 DNA reads TGTGCCAGCAGTGAATATCTAGGGACCTGGTACCCCTTC. Its translation is CASSEYLGTWYPF.

The chain has TRBV7-2 and TRBJ2-7; D is unresolved. Germline CDR1 reads SGHTA; CDR2 reads FQGNSA. V lost 5 bases and J 6 bases, leaving 11 bases between the germline ends. The CDR3 runs 12 residues. CDR3 coding DNA: TGTGCCAGCAGCCAATTTTTGGGCGAGCAGTACTTC. It is translated as CASSQFLGEQYF.